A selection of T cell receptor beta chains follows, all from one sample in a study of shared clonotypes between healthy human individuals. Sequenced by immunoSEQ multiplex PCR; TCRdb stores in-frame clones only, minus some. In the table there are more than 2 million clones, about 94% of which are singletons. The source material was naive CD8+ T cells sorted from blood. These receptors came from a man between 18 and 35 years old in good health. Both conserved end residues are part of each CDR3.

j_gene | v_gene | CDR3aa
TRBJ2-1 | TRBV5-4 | CASRRTSGYNEQFF
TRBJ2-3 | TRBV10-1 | CASSEGTSGHTDTQYF
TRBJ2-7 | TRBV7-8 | CASLKGTGAYEQYF
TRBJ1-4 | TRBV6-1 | CASSEVRDRGNEKLFF
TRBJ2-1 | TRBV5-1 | CASSLGQDPYNEQFF
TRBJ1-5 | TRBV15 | CATSPGPYNQPQHF
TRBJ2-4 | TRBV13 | CASSLALVDGAKNIQYF
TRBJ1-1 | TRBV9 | CASSVQGYTEAFF
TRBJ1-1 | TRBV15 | CATKQGMNTEAFF
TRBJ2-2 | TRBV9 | CASSSKNTGELFF
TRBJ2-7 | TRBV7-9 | CASTADGHYEQYF
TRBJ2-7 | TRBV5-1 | CASSLGGGTRTATYEQYF
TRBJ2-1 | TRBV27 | CASSLSSGLNEQFF
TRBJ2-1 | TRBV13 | CASSASAVATGTGYNEQFF
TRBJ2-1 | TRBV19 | CASSMTGYEQFF
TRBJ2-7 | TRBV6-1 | CANRQGYEQYF
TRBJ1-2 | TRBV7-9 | CASSSGQPFYGYTF
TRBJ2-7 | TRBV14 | CASSQQGASYEQYF
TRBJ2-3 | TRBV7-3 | CASSPTAGGPTDTQYF
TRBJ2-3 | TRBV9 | CASSDTDTQYF
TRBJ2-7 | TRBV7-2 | CASSSFPAAYEQYF
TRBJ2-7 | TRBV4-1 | CASSQDLAGRSYEQYF
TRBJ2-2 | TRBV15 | CATSRDRFGELFF
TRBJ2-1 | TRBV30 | CAWRGGISYNEQFF
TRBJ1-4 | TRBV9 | CASSVGTAEKLFF
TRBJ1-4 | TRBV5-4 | CASSLTGTGSEKLFF
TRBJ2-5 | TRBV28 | CASSSILGTSGGAETQYF
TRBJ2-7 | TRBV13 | CASSIGGDEQYF
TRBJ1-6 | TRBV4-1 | CASSHTDNSPLHF
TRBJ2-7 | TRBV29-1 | CSVEVDYEQYF
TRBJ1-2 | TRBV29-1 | CSVDLTGTSNYGYTF
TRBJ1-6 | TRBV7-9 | CASSGDFSPLHF
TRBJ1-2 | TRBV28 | CASSLQGYGYTF
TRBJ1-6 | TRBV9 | CASSPSEDSPLHF
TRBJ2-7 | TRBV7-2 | CASSFRERPSSYEQYF
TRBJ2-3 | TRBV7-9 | CASSSITTDTQYF
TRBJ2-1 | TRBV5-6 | CASSSEWGNEQFF
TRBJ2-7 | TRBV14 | CASSQKTPGIYEQYF
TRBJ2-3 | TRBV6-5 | CASRPEQGGTDTQYF
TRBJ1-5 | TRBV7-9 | CASSPFQNNQPQHF
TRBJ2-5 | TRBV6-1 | CASSEGPSPQETQYF
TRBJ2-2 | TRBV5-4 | CASSFRQGTYTGELFF
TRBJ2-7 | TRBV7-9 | CASSLGQGFFYEQYF
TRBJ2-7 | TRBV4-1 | CASSQELLETYEQYF
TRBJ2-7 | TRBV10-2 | CASSMGLTTYEQYF
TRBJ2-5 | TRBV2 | CASSDGGYRETQYF